This T cell receptor beta chain came from a study of molecular identifiers for immune sequencing clone quantification. Across the whole study: Five aliquots were made in replicates from the RNA of 20,000 or 100,000 naive CD8 cells, and four were sequenced.

MiXCR, run by TCRdb on the PCR reads, gives a single entry per CDR3 protein. The data hold around 460,000 distinct CDR3 sequences, with around a fifth observed a single time. The CDR3 extends over 15 amino acids. CDR1 is SEHNR and CDR2 is FQNEAQ in the germline V gene (reference sequence). A word on this clonotype: At one end, the junction sequence differs from germline, possibly due to a read error.

Sequences were obtained from naive CD8+ T cells from blood, with Jurkat cell RNA spiked in. Indicated subset: FACS-sorted CD8+CD4-CCR7+CD45RA+ naive T cells. The V gene is TRBV7-9, the J gene TRBJ2-7, with a weak D call TRBD2 (6 bases). This receptor was identified in a human donor in good health. Some libraries in this study had Jurkat cell RNA spiked in. CDR3 in DNA: TGTGCCAGCAGCGTCTTAGCGGAAACAACCTACAAGCAGTACTTC. Translation: CASSVLAETTYKQYF.